This T cell receptor beta chain was found in a study of T cell responses to AZD1222 COVID-19 vaccine. The CDR3 length is 15 residues. The ends were cut back, 1 base at V and 5 bases at J, with 14 bases in the middle. In germline, CDR1 is MNHEY, CDR2 SMNVEV (reference sequence). Sequencing was performed with immunoSEQ multiplex PCR; in TCRdb, only in-frame clones are kept and a portion is missing. This sample carries 150,000 to 200,000 clones, 90% to 95% of them seen once, and the ten largest clones take around 3.6%. The TCR originated in an adult who received the AZD1222 COVID-19 vaccine. The chain links TRBV27 to TRBJ2-5; D uncertain. The sequencing used peripheral blood, collected 28 days after the second AZD1222 dose. DNA of the CDR3: TGTGCCAGCAGTTTATACCGGGCCTCATGGGAGACCCAGTACTTC. Translated: CASSLYRASWETQYF.